These 25 T cell receptor beta chains originate from one sample sequenced in a study of shared clonotypes between healthy human individuals. The table came from immunoSEQ multiplex PCR; TCRdb's copy has only in-frame clones and leaves some out. The data contain 660,000 or so clones, about 96% of them singletons. CD8 cells classed as naive were CD45RO-negative and positively selected for CCR7, excluding terminally differentiated effector memory CD45RA+ cells. The specimen sequenced was naive CD8+ T cells sorted from blood. Receptors were obtained from a woman in her 30s in good health.

This chain links TRBV19 with TRBJ1-3; D is perhaps TRBD1 (5 bases). CDR3 length equals 15 residues. The ends were cut back, 6 bases at V and 2 bases at J, with 14 bases in the middle. Germline V gives CDR1 LNHDA, CDR2 SQIVND (reference sequence). The CDR3 nucleotides read TGTGCCAGTAGACTTTCGGGGGGTACTGGAAACACCATATATTTT. As protein: CASRLSGGTGNTIYF.

This sequence joins TRBV5-4 and TRBJ2-5, with D perhaps matching TRBD2 (6 bases). V shed 1 base and J shed 5 bases, with 9 bases lying between them. This CDR3 contains 13 residues. The germline CDR1 and CDR2 sequences are SGHNT and YYREEE (reference sequence). CDR3 sequence (DNA): TGTGCCAGCAGCTTGACGGAGGGCGAGACCCAGTACTTC. Encoded protein: CASSLTEGETQYF.

The chain couples TRBV7-9 to TRBJ2-5, with a tentative D call TRBD1 (5 bases). Germline CDR1 reads SEHNR; CDR2 reads FQNEAQ (reference sequence). The V end lost 5 bases, the J end lost 2 bases, and 15 bases lay between the germline ends. The CDR3 sequence is 15 residues long. CDR3 protein: CASSIPLGEQETQYF. CDR3 nucleotides: TGTGCCAGCAGCATACCTTTAGGGGAACAAGAGACCCAGTACTTC.

The chain is built from TRBV6-1 and TRBJ2-7, with D possibly being TRBD1 or TRBD2 (6 bases each). In germline, CDR1 is MNHNS, CDR2 SASEGT. The CDR3 is 14 amino acids. Trimming removed 2 bases from V and 2 bases from J, with 10 bases in between. The CDR3 is CASSELEGAYEQYF. For the CDR3, the DNA is TGTGCCAGCAGTGAATTGGAGGGGGCCTACGAGCAGTACTTC.

This clone was found once. The V and J genes are TRBV7-9 and TRBJ2-1, with 7 bases fitting TRBD1. V lost 5 bases and J lost 8; bases outside the gene matches: 21. Germline loops: CDR1 SEHNR, CDR2 FQNEAQ (reference sequence). The CDR3 is made up of 18 amino acids. For the CDR3, the DNA is TGTGCCAGCAGCACACAGGGGTCGGTGGGGACGCGAGATGATGAGCAGTTCTTC. It translates to CASSTQGSVGTRDDEQFF.

V gene TRBV5-4 combines with J gene TRBJ1-1, with D maybe TRBD1 (5 bases). CDR1 SGHNT and CDR2 YYREEE come from the germline V gene (reference sequence). V lost 4 bases to trimming and J lost 6 bases, with 22 bases between them. This CDR3 comprises 16 residues. Written as DNA, the CDR3 is TGTGCCAGCAGCATCAAAATATTCGCAGGGATACCTGAAGCTTTCTTT. This codes for CASSIKIFAGIPEAFF. The full variable domain, its missing parts supplied by reference TRBV5-4 and TRBJ1-1, is ETGVTQSPTHLIKTRGQQVTLRCSSQSGHNTVSWYQQALGQGPQFIFQYYREEENGRGNFPPRFSGLQFPNYSSELNVNALELDDSALYLCASSIKIFAGIPEAFFGQGTRLTVV.

This clone appeared once. V is TRBV4-1 and J is TRBJ1-4; D is perhaps TRBD1 (6 bases). The CDR3 length is 15 residues. V was shortened by 7 bases and J by 4 bases, with 16 bases between the two germline ends. CDR1 and CDR2 from the germline V gene are MGHRA and YSYEKL. The CDR3 here is CASTPRRTVNEKLFF. CDR3 DNA sequence: TGCGCCAGCACCCCCCGTCGGACAGTTAATGAAAAACTGTTTTTT.

The chain couples TRBV29-1 to TRBJ2-1, with a tentative D call TRBD1 (5 bases). V lost 2 bases and J 4 bases, leaving 6 bases between the germline ends. The CDR3 is made up of 12 amino acids. Germline loops: CDR1 SQVTM, CDR2 ANQGSEA. The CDR3 DNA follows: TGCAGCGTTGAATGGACATACAATGAGCAGTTCTTC. Translated, it gives CSVEWTYNEQFF.

The rearrangement joins TRBV14 to TRBJ1-1; 7 bases match TRBD1. V lost 1 base to trimming and J lost 2 bases; unmatched junction nucleotides: 4. Germline V lookup: CDR1 SGHDN, CDR2 FVKESK. This CDR3 is 15 amino acids long. The CDR3, as DNA: TGTGCCAGCAGCCAAGTCGGGACAGTTAACACTGAAGCTTTCTTT. This translates into CASSQVGTVNTEAFF.

This chain uses TRBV4-1 with TRBJ2-3, with D uncertain. This CDR3 is 13 amino acids long. The V gene's germline CDR1 is MGHRA and CDR2 YSYEKL. Trimming removed 4 bases at V and 6 bases at J, with 11 bases between. Here the CDR3 reads CASSPRRWDTQYF. In nucleotides, the CDR3 is TGCGCCAGCAGCCCACGTCGGTGGGATACGCAGTATTTT.

This clone was recorded only once. This CDR3 is also generated by other DNA sequences in the sample. The chain recombines TRBV5-4 with TRBJ2-5; D is undetermined. CDR3 length equals 13 residues. V was pared by 0 bases and J by 1 base, with 4 bases between. The V gene's germline CDR1 is SGHNT and CDR2 YYREEE (reference sequence). The CDR3 sequence is CASSLAAQETQYF. The CDR3 nucleotides read TGTGCCAGCAGCTTGGCAGCCCAAGAGACCCAGTACTTC.

The chain uses TRBV5-8 and TRBJ1-3; 7 bases align to TRBD1. Per germline, CDR1 SGHTS and CDR2 YDEGEE. The V segment lost 4 bases and the J segment 3 bases; nucleotides outside the gene matches: 4. This CDR3 has 14 residues. The CDR3 region is CASSPGGLGNTIYF. As DNA, the CDR3 is TGTGCCAGCAGCCCAGGGGGGCTTGGAAACACCATATATTTT.

As to this clone: An end of the junction does not agree with germline; a read error may underlie this. The chain recombines TRBV2 with TRBJ1-5; possibly TRBD1 for D (5 bases). Germline-derived CDR1 and CDR2 are SNHLY and FYNNEI. The CDR3 extends over 12 amino acids. The DNA of the CDR3 is TGTGCCAGCAGCGAAGACAGTTTCGCCCAGCATTTT. Protein product: CASSEDSFAQHF.

The gene calls are TRBV6-4 and TRBJ1-5; maybe TRBD1 (5 bases). V was cut by 5 bases and J by 3 bases, with 11 bases left in between. The CDR3 spans 14 residues. Per germline, CDR1 MRHNA and CDR2 SNTAGT. The CDR3 sequence is CASSTGDFNQPQHF. The CDR3 bases are TGTGCCAGCAGTACCGGGGACTTCAATCAGCCCCAGCATTTT.

J is TRBJ1-2 and V is TRBV4-1; 7 bases are a match to TRBD1. The CDR3 consists of 14 residues. J gave up 5 bases and V 1 base, and 4 bases lay outside the gene matches. Germline V gene data show CDR1 as MGHRA and CDR2 as YSYEKL. The CDR3 loop is CASSQAGTDYGYTF. CDR3 DNA sequence: TGCGCCAGCAGCCAAGCCGGGACAGATTATGGCTACACCTTC.

The chain joins TRBV21-1 to TRBJ2-1; the D segment call TRBD2 is taken from the table without a DNA check. TRBV21-1 is a pseudogene segment. The CDR3 is 16 amino acids. As DNA, the CDR3 is TGTGCCAGCAGCGGTCGACTAGCGGGAGATAACAATGAGCAGTTCTTC. It is translated as CASSGRLAGDNNEQFF.

The chain joins TRBV11-2 to TRBJ2-1; 10 positions agree with TRBD2. This CDR3 is built from 15 residues. Germline assignment: CDR1 SGHAT and CDR2 FQNNGV. The ends lost 6 bases at V and 6 bases at J; junction bases unmatched: 8. CDR3 protein: CASRQSGRAFNEQFF. The CDR3 region has the DNA TGTGCCAGCAGACAAAGCGGGAGGGCCTTCAATGAGCAGTTCTTC.

The chain is built from TRBV27 and TRBJ2-7; perhaps TRBD1 as D (7 bases). Germline V lookup: CDR1 MNHEY, CDR2 SMNVEV (reference sequence). This CDR3 spans 12 amino acids. V shed 4 bases and J shed 7 bases, with 11 bases lying between them. CDR3 bases: TGTGCCAGCAGTTCACCAGGGGGGGAGCAGTACTTC. Amino acid sequence: CASSSPGGEQYF.

This clone was recorded once. V usage is TRBV2 and J usage is TRBJ1-4; tentative D call: TRBD1 (6 bases). Germline CDR1 SNHLY, CDR2 FYNNEI. Trimming shortened V by 3 bases and J by 4 bases, and 12 bases separated the two germline ends. The CDR3 consists of 15 residues. The CDR3 spells CASSDRQANNEKLFF. The CDR3 region has the DNA TGTGCCAGCAGTGACCGACAGGCGAATAATGAAAAACTGTTTTTT.

The CDR3 region is CASSHSGSPYNEQFF. In DNA, the CDR3 is TGTGCCAGCAGTCATAGCGGGAGCCCCTACAATGAGCAGTTCTTC. V and J are TRBV6-1 and TRBJ2-1; TRBD2 matches at 9 bases. The V segment lost 5 bases and the J segment 2 bases; nucleotides outside the gene matches: 4. There are 15 residues in the CDR3. Germline-derived CDR1 and CDR2 are MNHNS and SASEGT.

The gene calls are TRBV7-8 and TRBJ2-7; 10 bases fit TRBD1. J was trimmed by 4 bases and V by 5 bases; bases with no gene match: 8. The CDR3 loop spans 15 amino acids. Germline assignment: CDR1 SGHVS and CDR2 FQNEAQ. CDR3 nucleotides: TGTGCCAGCAGCCCGACAGGGGGCAGTTTGTACGAGCAGTACTTC. This encodes CASSPTGGSLYEQYF.

About this clone itself: The sample carries other DNA sequences with the same CDR3. The rearrangement uses TRBV19 and TRBJ1-1; D is possibly TRBD1 (5 bases). This CDR3 spans 14 amino acids. V shed 2 bases and J shed 0 bases, with 7 bases lying between them. Germline lookup yields CDR1 LNHDA and CDR2 SQIVND (reference sequence). The CDR3 loop reads CASSIRGLNTEAFF. The CDR3 nucleotides read TGTGCCAGTAGTATAAGGGGTCTGAACACTGAAGCTTTCTTT.

V gene TRBV7-9 combines with J gene TRBJ2-3; D may be TRBD2 (5 bases). The CDR3 extends over 16 amino acids. Germline V gives CDR1 SEHNR, CDR2 FQNEAQ (reference sequence). Trimming took 5 bases from V and 0 from J, leaving 15 bases between them. Written as DNA, the CDR3 is TGTGCCAGCAGCCCTGCGAGCGGACCCAGCACAGATACGCAGTATTTT. The encoded protein is CASSPASGPSTDTQYF.

The genes are TRBV5-6 and TRBJ2-1; D may be TRBD2 (6 bases). The germline V gene has CDR1 SGHDT and CDR2 YYEEEE. V was cut by 0 bases and J by 7 bases, with 8 bases left in between. The CDR3 runs 13 residues. CDR3 in DNA: TGTGCCAGCAGCTTGGGGCTAGCGAATGAGCAGTTCTTC. Residues: CASSLGLANEQFF.

The J gene is TRBJ2-1, the V gene TRBV10-3; 13 bases map to TRBD2. Trimming at V came to 3 bases and at J to 4 bases, leaving 9 bases not matched to a gene. Germline assignment: CDR1 ENHRY and CDR2 SYGVKD. The length of the CDR3 is 18 residues. The CDR3 reads CAISDLGLAGVGYNEQFF. The CDR3 DNA sequence: TGTGCCATCAGTGATTTAGGACTAGCGGGAGTCGGATACAATGAGCAGTTCTTC.